Presented here are 32 T cell receptor beta chains from one specimen sequenced in a study of cytomegalovirus exposure and HLA in healthy donors (dated by TCRdb to about 2017). Libraries came from the immunoSEQ multiplex PCR assay. TCRdb carries this immuneACCESS record with in-frame sequences only. Its versions omit some clonotypes, under half of them owing to an unresolved V gene in the studies checked, with the rest unexplained. Present in this sample are fewer than 200,000 clones, roughly nine tenths of which were seen just once. The top ten constitute around 3% of the sample. Sequencing was performed on PBMCs. The origin of the receptors is a woman between 18 and 29 years old in good health and CMV-seropositive.

The rearrangement links TRBV7-9 to TRBJ2-2; D possibly corresponds to TRBD1 (5 bases). The CDR3 has 12 amino acids. V shed 5 bases and J shed 6 bases, with 7 bases lying between them. Looked up from germline, CDR1 is SEHNR and CDR2 is FQNEAQ (reference sequence). CDR3 residues: CASSVRAGELFF. The CDR3 DNA is TGTGCCAGCAGCGTCAGGGCCGGGGAGCTGTTTTTT. Filled out from reference TRBV7-9 and TRBJ2-2, the complete variable domain reads DTGVSQNPRHKITKRGQNVTFRCDPISEHNRLYWYRQTLGQGPEFLTYFQNEAQLEKSRLLSDRFSAERPKGSFSTLEIQRTEQGDSAMYLCASSVRAGELFFGEGSRLTVL.

This CDR3 reads CASSGLQGGTGELFF. In DNA form, the CDR3 reads TGTGCCAGCAGTGGCCTCCAGGGGGGCACCGGGGAGCTGTTTTTT. V and J are TRBV6-5 and TRBJ2-2; maybe TRBD1 (7 bases). The CDR3 length is 15 residues. Germline V lookup: CDR1 MNHEY, CDR2 SVGAGI. Trimming left V 5 bases short and J 4 bases short, with 14 bases between.

The genes are TRBV25-1 and TRBJ2-5; 7 nucleotides line up with TRBD1. The V segment lost 3 bases and the J segment 3 bases; nucleotides outside the gene matches: 7. The CDR3 is 15 amino acids. Germline CDR1 is MGHDK and CDR2 is SYGVNS. The DNA for the CDR3 is TGTGCCAGCAGTGACGACACCAGGGGGAAAGAGACCCAGTACTTC. It specifies CASSDDTRGKETQYF.

The chain couples TRBV6-5 to TRBJ1-2, with D perhaps TRBD1 (5 bases). CDR1 is MNHEY, CDR2 SVGAGI, per germline. V was pared by 6 bases and J by 5 bases, with 10 bases between. The CDR3 contains 12 residues. The CDR3 DNA follows: TGTGCCAGCAGGGGGCCTATGTATGGCTACACCTTC. It specifies CASRGPMYGYTF.

The chain links TRBV7-9 to TRBJ1-3, with a tentative D call TRBD1 (6 bases). Trimming stripped 0 bases from V and 1 base from J, with 10 bases between. Germline lookup yields CDR1 SEHNR and CDR2 FQNEAQ (reference sequence). The CDR3 covers 16 residues. CDR3 in amino acids: CASSLAGAPSGNTIYF. In nucleotides, the CDR3 is TGTGCCAGCAGCTTAGCGGGGGCACCTTCTGGAAACACCATATATTTT. Filled out from reference TRBV7-9 and TRBJ1-3, the complete variable domain reads DTGVSQNPRHKITKRGQNVTFRCDPISEHNRLYWYRQTLGQGPEFLTYFQNEAQLEKSRLLSDRFSAERPKGSFSTLEIQRTEQGDSAMYLCASSLAGAPSGNTIYFGEGSWLTVV.

This clone was seen a single time. This sequence joins TRBV6-1 and TRBJ2-2; 7 bases align to TRBD1. The CDR3 covers 13 residues. The germline CDR1 and CDR2 sequences are MNHNS and SASEGT. Trimming at V came to 4 bases and at J to 5 bases, leaving 1 base not matched to a gene. This CDR3 is CASSGQGTGELFF. The CDR3 nucleotides are TGTGCCAGCAGTGGACAGGGAACCGGGGAGCTGTTTTTT.

The rearrangement uses TRBV6-4 and TRBJ2-2; the match to TRBD1 covers 7 bases. CDR1 MRHNA and CDR2 SNTAGT come from the germline V gene. The CDR3 covers 14 residues. The ends lost 0 bases at V and 6 bases at J; junction bases unmatched: 1. The CDR3 loop reads CASSDSQGAGELFF. In DNA, the CDR3 is TGTGCCAGCAGTGACTCGCAGGGGGCCGGGGAGCTGTTTTTT.

This clone was seen a few times. This chain connects TRBV28 to TRBJ1-2, with D possibly TRBD1 on 6 matching bases. Germline CDR1 reads MDHEN; CDR2 reads SYDVKM. The germline V and J ends were trimmed by 2 bases and 4 bases, with 20 bases remaining between them. The CDR3 extends over 17 amino acids. CDR3 protein: CASSLRQAMRSFYGYTF. The DNA for the CDR3 is TGTGCCAGCAGTTTAAGACAGGCCATGCGGAGCTTCTATGGCTACACCTTC.

The chain carries TRBV2 and TRBJ2-2; tentatively, D is TRBD2 (6 bases). Germline loops: CDR1 SNHLY, CDR2 FYNNEI. V lost 6 bases to trimming and J lost 0 bases, with 11 bases between them. The CDR3 loop spans 15 amino acids. Here the CDR3 reads CASSGLAANTGELFF. CDR3 nucleotide sequence: TGTGCCAGCAGCGGTTTAGCGGCGAACACCGGGGAGCTGTTTTTT.

This clone was counted a single time. The chain carries TRBV6-1 and TRBJ1-3; D possibly corresponds to TRBD1 (6 bases). V lost 4 bases and J lost 0, with 10 bases in between. The CDR3 loop spans 15 amino acids. Germline V CDR1 and CDR2: MNHNS, SASEGT. The CDR3 protein is CASSVDRSSGNTIYF. CDR3 nucleotides: TGTGCCAGCAGTGTGGACAGAAGCTCTGGAAACACCATATATTTT.

This chain connects TRBV18 to TRBJ1-6; D is ambiguous. Germline lookup yields CDR1 KGHSH and CDR2 LQKENI. V lost 2 bases to trimming and J lost 6 bases, with 11 bases between them. CDR3 size: 15 residues. The CDR3 sequence: CASSPSGLANSPLHF. The CDR3 bases are TGTGCCAGCTCACCAAGTGGACTGGCTAATTCACCCCTCCACTTT. The variable domain in full, with the rest retrieved from reference TRBV18 and TRBJ1-6, is NAGVMQNPRHLVRRRGQEARLRCSPMKGHSHVYWYRQLPEEGLKFMVYLQKENIIDESGMPKERFSAEFPKEGPSILRIQQVVRGDSAAYFCASSPSGLANSPLHFGNGTRLTVT.

The chain links TRBV6-6 to TRBJ1-3; 9 positions agree with TRBD1. V lost 6 bases, J lost 4 bases, and 7 bases stayed unmatched. There are 15 residues in the CDR3. Germline CDR1 and CDR2: MNHNY and SVGAGI (reference sequence). The CDR3 nucleotides read TGTGCCAGCAGACAGGGGGCAGTTAACGGAAACACCATATATTTT. Translation gives CASRQGAVNGNTIYF.

This clone was seen only a few times. Different DNA sequences within this sample yield the same CDR3. This chain connects TRBV6-1 to TRBJ2-5, with 10 bases identical to TRBD2. The CDR3 loop spans 15 amino acids. V gave up 0 bases and J gave up 2 bases; unmatched junction bases: 0. Germline V gene data show CDR1 as MNHNS and CDR2 as SASEGT. The CDR3 protein is CASSEASGGQETQYF. CDR3 in DNA: TGTGCCAGCAGTGAAGCTAGCGGGGGGCAAGAGACCCAGTACTTC.

CDR3 residues: CASSPPTGLGGELFF. CDR3 nucleotides: TGTGCCAGCAGCCCGCCGACAGGGTTGGGCGGGGAGCTGTTTTTT. The rearrangement uses TRBV5-4 and TRBJ2-2; 7 positions agree with TRBD1. The CDR3 extends over 15 amino acids. V dropped 4 bases and J dropped 7; count of bases not matched to a gene: 10. In germline, CDR1 is SGHNT, CDR2 YYREEE (reference sequence). Combining the CDR3 with reference TRBV5-4 and TRBJ2-2 gives the whole variable domain ETGVTQSPTHLIKTRGQQVTLRCSSQSGHNTVSWYQQALGQGPQFIFQYYREEENGRGNFPPRFSGLQFPNYSSELNVNALELDDSALYLCASSPPTGLGGELFFGEGSRLTVL.

CDR3 region: CASSRDSGGLLSYEQYF. The CDR3 bases are TGCGCCAGCAGCAGGGACAGTGGAGGACTACTCTCCTACGAGCAGTACTTC. The V call is TRBV5-1, the J call TRBJ2-7; possibly TRBD1 for D (7 bases). Germline loops: CDR1 SGHRS, CDR2 YFSETQ. The CDR3 length is 17 residues. V was pared by 4 bases and J by 0 bases, with 20 bases between.

The rearrangement uses TRBV19 and TRBJ1-2; the match to TRBD1 covers 10 bases. Germline V gene data show CDR1 as LNHDA and CDR2 as SQIVND (reference sequence). J lost 8 bases, V lost 1 base, and 7 bases had no gene match. This CDR3 spans 15 amino acids. CDR3 residues: CASSIVDGTGDGYTF. The CDR3, as DNA: TGTGCCAGTAGTATAGTTGACGGGACAGGGGACGGCTACACCTTC. The whole variable domain, remainder taken from reference TRBV19 and TRBJ1-2, is DGGITQSPKYLFRKEGQNVTLSCEQNLNHDAMYWYRQDPGQGLRLIYYSQIVNDFQKGDIAEGYSVSREKKESFPLTVTSAQKNPTAFYLCASSIVDGTGDGYTFGSGTRLTVV.

The J gene is TRBJ2-5, the V gene TRBV5-4, with 11 positions matching TRBD2. The V and J ends lost 0 bases and 3 bases, in that order; junction bases with no gene match: 4. The CDR3 consists of 16 residues. The germline CDR1 and CDR2 sequences are SGHNT and YYREEE (reference sequence). The CDR3 sequence: CASSLGGGLAEETQYF. CDR3 in DNA: TGTGCCAGCAGCTTGGGGGGGGGACTAGCGGAAGAGACCCAGTACTTC.

This chain joins TRBV6-1 and TRBJ2-7, with TRBD1 matching 7 bases. The CDR3 consists of 14 residues. In germline, CDR1 is MNHNS, CDR2 SASEGT. Losses at the gene ends were 6 bases for V and 2 bases for J; bases not matched to a gene: 7. The CDR3 DNA is TGTGCCAGCAGAAGGTGGGGACAGCCCTACGAGCAGTACTTC. As protein: CASRRWGQPYEQYF.

V is TRBV6-1 and J is TRBJ1-4; no firm D call. CDR3 size: 13 residues. Germline-derived CDR1 and CDR2 are MNHNS and SASEGT. V gave up 7 bases and J gave up 4 bases, with 10 bases separating them. Here the CDR3 DNA reads TGTGCCAGCAAGGAGGGCTTTAATGAAAAACTGTTTTTT. Translation gives CASKEGFNEKLFF.

V gene TRBV7-9 combines with J gene TRBJ2-7; TRBD2 matches at 13 bases. Trimming at V came to 5 bases and at J to 6 bases, leaving 7 bases not matched to a gene. Germline V gene sequence: CDR1 SEHNR, CDR2 FQNEAQ (reference sequence). The CDR3 contains 15 residues. For the CDR3, the DNA is TGTGCCAGCAGCCAAACTAGCGGGGGGGCCTCCGAGCAGTACTTC. Translating gives CASSQTSGGASEQYF.

Only one count was recorded for this clone. The rearrangement links TRBV27 to TRBJ2-7, with D perhaps matching TRBD2 (6 bases). CDR3 size: 13 residues. CDR1 and CDR2 from the germline V gene are MNHEY and SMNVEV (reference sequence). V was pared by 7 bases and J by 7 bases, with 17 bases between. Written as DNA, the CDR3 is TGTGCCAGCAACCCCTGGAGGGGCGGGGAGCAGTACTTC. Protein: CASNPWRGGEQYF.

The chain recombines TRBV30 with TRBJ1-4; TRBD1 matches 7 bases. The CDR3 totals 15 residues. With V trimmed by 3 bases and J by 0 bases, 4 bases remained unmatched. Germline V gene sequence: CDR1 GTSNPN, CDR2 SVGIG (reference sequence). The CDR3 reads CAWRRTGATNEKLFF. CDR3 sequence (DNA): TGTGCCTGGAGGAGAACAGGGGCAACTAATGAAAAACTGTTTTTT. The full variable domain, rest sourced from reference TRBV30 and TRBJ1-4, is SQTIHQWPATLVQPVGSPLSLECTVEGTSNPNLYWYRQAAGRGLQLLFYSVGIGQISSEVPQNLSASRPQDRQFILSSKKLLLSDSGFYLCAWRRTGATNEKLFFGSGTQLSVL.

The genes are TRBV9 and TRBJ2-2, with a tentative D call TRBD2 (6 bases). Germline CDR1 reads SGDLS; CDR2 reads YYNGEE. This CDR3 spans 15 amino acids. Trimming cost V 1 base and J 2 bases, with 9 bases left between them. The CDR3 coding sequence is TGTGCCAGCAGCGTAAGCGGGTTAAACACCGGGGAGCTGTTTTTT. It translates to CASSVSGLNTGELFF.

This clone appeared once. The chain joins TRBV7-6 to TRBJ1-1; 10 nucleotides agree with TRBD1. The CDR3 runs to 15 residues. The V gene's germline CDR1 is SGHVS and CDR2 FNYEAQ. V lost 0 bases to trimming and J lost 8 bases; unmatched junction nucleotides: 6. The CDR3 bases are TGTGCCAGCAGCTTAGCGGGACAGGGGAAATACGAAGCTTTCTTT. Protein: CASSLAGQGKYEAFF.

Here the CDR3 reads CASSLAGASTDTQYF. As DNA, the CDR3 is TGTGCCAGCAGCTTAGCGGGAGCGAGCACAGATACGCAGTATTTT. This chain connects TRBV7-2 to TRBJ2-3; D possibly corresponds to TRBD2 (5 bases). There are 15 residues in the CDR3. The germline CDR1 and CDR2 sequences are SGHTA and FQGNSA. Trimming shortened V by 0 bases and J by 0 bases, and 7 bases separated the two germline ends.

The rearrangement joins TRBV7-9 to TRBJ2-3, with a tentative D call TRBD2 (7 bases). V lost 8 bases and J 3 bases, leaving 15 bases between the germline ends. Germline-derived CDR1 and CDR2 are SEHNR and FQNEAQ (reference sequence). This CDR3 contains 14 residues. CDR3: CASGLEGGTDTQYF. The CDR3 nucleotides read TGTGCCAGCGGTCTTGAGGGGGGGACAGATACGCAGTATTTT. The full variable domain, rest sourced from reference TRBV7-9 and TRBJ2-3, is DTGVSQNPRHKITKRGQNVTFRCDPISEHNRLYWYRQTLGQGPEFLTYFQNEAQLEKSRLLSDRFSAERPKGSFSTLEIQRTEQGDSAMYLCASGLEGGTDTQYFGPGTRLTVL.

The chain carries TRBV5-1 and TRBJ2-3; D remains unclear. This CDR3 is built from 13 residues. Germline V gives CDR1 SGHRS, CDR2 YFSETQ. The V and J ends lost 6 bases and 4 bases respectively, with 12 bases between them. The CDR3 DNA reads TGCGCCAGCAAGATTGCCGGGTCAGATACGCAGTATTTT. It codes for CASKIAGSDTQYF.

This clone is a singleton in its sample. The chain uses TRBV11-3 and TRBJ2-1; D might be TRBD2 (5 bases). This CDR3 is 15 amino acids long. Germline V gives CDR1 SGHNT, CDR2 YENEEA. The V end was cut by 1 base, the J end by 0 bases, with 7 bases between. The CDR3 here is CASSLAGSSYNEQFF. The CDR3, as DNA: TGTGCCAGCAGCTTAGCTGGGAGCTCCTACAATGAGCAGTTCTTC.

This rearrangement joins TRBV7-2 to TRBJ2-1; TRBD1 matches 9 bases. Germline V gene lookup returns CDR1 SGHTA and CDR2 FQGNSA. The CDR3 length is 14 residues. The V gene end was trimmed by 4 bases and the J gene end by 9 bases; junction bases not matched to a gene: 7. The CDR3 region is CASSSNRGPVEQFF. The CDR3 bases are TGTGCCAGCAGCTCGAACAGGGGGCCGGTTGAGCAGTTCTTC.

The CDR3 bases are TGTGCCAGCAGCTCCGGACAGGGGACAGATACGCAGTATTTT. Translated: CASSSGQGTDTQYF. This chain links TRBV5-6 with TRBJ2-3, with TRBD1 matching 9 bases. The CDR3 covers 14 residues. The germline V gene has CDR1 SGHDT and CDR2 YYEEEE. Trimming removed 3 bases from V and 3 bases from J; junction bases left unmatched: 2.

The V gene is TRBV18, the J gene TRBJ1-5, with D perhaps TRBD1 (6 bases). Germline CDR1 and CDR2: KGHSH and LQKENI. CDR3 length: 16 residues. V lost 1 base to trimming and J lost 0 bases, with 10 bases between them. The DNA for the CDR3 is TGTGCCAGCTCACCACTCCGGACAGATAGCAATCAGCCCCAGCATTTT. Translation gives CASSPLRTDSNQPQHF.

The chain uses TRBV28 and TRBJ1-1, with D uncertain. Trimming took 3 bases from V and 5 from J, leaving 7 bases between them. Germline CDR1 is MDHEN and CDR2 is SYDVKM. The CDR3 totals 12 residues. DNA of the CDR3: TGTGCCAGCAGTTTCGGGGAGACTGAAGCTTTCTTT. Its protein product is CASSFGETEAFF.